This T cell receptor beta chain was found in a study of blood T cells in healthy people across ages. A second PCR of about 6 to 12 cycles used a sample-barcoded 5' primer and a J-beta primer mix. TCRdb reprocessed the 5' RACE reads with MiXCR, giving one entry per CDR3 protein. The profile shows roughly 2 million distinct CDR3 sequences, roughly 49% of them singletons. Individuals who donated were healthy Caucasians from Russia aged about 6 to 90. This clonotype came up a few times. V lost 2 bases and J lost 6, with 14 bases in between. Germline-derived CDR1 and CDR2 are SGHTA and FQGNSA. The CDR3 contains 15 residues.

This chain joins TRBV7-2 and TRBJ2-4, with D possibly matching TRBD1 (5 bases). The receptor was derived from a woman aged 40 to 49 in good health. Sequenced sample: blood. The CDR3 spells CASSLTGVLGNIQYF. The CDR3 DNA is TGTGCCAGCAGCTTAACAGGAGTCCTCGGAAACATTCAGTACTTC.